This note documents a single T cell receptor beta chain sequence. Its antigen is unidentified. The data are from a study of lymphopenia after photon versus proton radiotherapy. Study results and limitations: Proton therapy kept repertoires fairly stable, unlike photons, which gained effector/memory cells. Survival link was tested only in deceased patients; proton benefit remains a possibility. Post-nadir TCR diversity decline inversely tracked overall survival among those who died. After lymphocyte nadir, photon-treated repertoires showed oligoclonal expansion, especially CD8+ Temra.

From germline, CDR1 is SGDLS and CDR2 YYNGEE. The ends were cut back, 6 bases at V and 1 base at J, with 16 bases in the middle. There are 15 residues in the CDR3. Here immunoSEQ multiplex PCR was the method, and the copy in TCRdb shows in-frame clones only, minus some. Of under 65,000 clones in the sample, less than 85% were seen once. Here the sequenced sample was peripheral blood, taken from a patient treated with proton-based radiotherapy. The sequence was collected from a man aged 55 to 70 with pancreatic cancer. This chain joins TRBV9 and TRBJ1-2; a weak D match, TRBD1 (5 bases). This chain's CDR3 is CASKVRQRRNYGYTF. The CDR3 DNA reads as TGTGCCAGCAAGGTCCGACAGAGACGTAACTATGGCTACACCTTC.